This entry describes one T cell receptor beta chain. This specimen comes from a study of blood T cell repertoires in COVID-19. Turning to the study itself: Sites across the United States, Italy and Spain contributed samples from acute and convalescent COVID-19. In each case, the material was cDNA or gDNA derived from T cells, B-cell-depleted T cells, or PBMCs.

Methods used by the authors: From reference gene primer amplification, estimates of nucleated cell counts were derived. Sequencing used immunoSEQ multiplex PCR; TCRdb keeps in-frame clones, though not all of them. For V, J and clone size, that table is used; D and trimming come from the DNA. The sample includes about 59,000 clones, over 75% seen only once; the top ten take roughly 6.7%. Trimming removed 6 bases from V and 7 bases from J; junction bases left unmatched: 7. Germline V gene lookup returns CDR1 MNHEY and CDR2 SVGAGI. This CDR3 has 13 amino acids. Input material: peripheral blood. The source of this sequence is a man aged 55 to 70 with acute or convalescent COVID-19. This chain connects TRBV6-5 to TRBJ2-7; 9 positions agree with TRBD1. This CDR3 is CASRGDRVSEQYF. DNA of the CDR3: TGTGCCAGCAGGGGGGACAGGGTGAGTGAGCAGTACTTC.